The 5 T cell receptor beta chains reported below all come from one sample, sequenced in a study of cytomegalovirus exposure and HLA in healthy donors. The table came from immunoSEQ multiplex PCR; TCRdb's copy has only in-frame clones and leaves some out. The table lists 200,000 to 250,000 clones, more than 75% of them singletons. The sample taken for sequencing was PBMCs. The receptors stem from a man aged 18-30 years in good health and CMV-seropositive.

CDR3 sequence: CASSDEGGSPQHF. Here the CDR3 DNA reads TGTGCCAGCAGTGACGAAGGGGGTTCTCCCCAGCATTTT. The V gene is TRBV6-4, the J gene TRBJ1-5, with TRBD1 as a possible D gene (6 bases). V was trimmed by 2 bases and J by 10 bases, leaving 12 bases between them. Germline V gene sequence: CDR1 MRHNA, CDR2 SNTAGT. This CDR3 comprises 13 residues.

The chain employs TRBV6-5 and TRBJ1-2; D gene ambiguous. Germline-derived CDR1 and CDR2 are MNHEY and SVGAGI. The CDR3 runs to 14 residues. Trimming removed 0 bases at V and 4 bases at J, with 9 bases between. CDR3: CASSYSEDSYGYTF. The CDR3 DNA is TGTGCCAGCAGTTACTCAGAGGATAGCTATGGCTACACCTTC.

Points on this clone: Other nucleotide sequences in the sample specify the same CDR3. The CDR3 DNA sequence: TGTGCCAGCAGCTTGGGGGGTGGCTACACCTTC. Protein: CASSLGGGYTF. The chain joins TRBV11-2 to TRBJ1-2; weak D call: TRBD1 (5 bases). Germline V gene data show CDR1 as SGHAT and CDR2 as FQNNGV. The CDR3 contains 11 residues. V was clipped by 3 bases and J by 7 bases, with 6 bases between them.

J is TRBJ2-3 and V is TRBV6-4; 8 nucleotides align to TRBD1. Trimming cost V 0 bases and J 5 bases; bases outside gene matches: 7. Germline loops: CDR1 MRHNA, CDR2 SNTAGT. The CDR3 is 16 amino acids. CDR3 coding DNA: TGTGCCAGCAGTGACTCCTCAGGGGGCGCGGGAGATACGCAGTATTTT. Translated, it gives CASSDSSGGAGDTQYF.

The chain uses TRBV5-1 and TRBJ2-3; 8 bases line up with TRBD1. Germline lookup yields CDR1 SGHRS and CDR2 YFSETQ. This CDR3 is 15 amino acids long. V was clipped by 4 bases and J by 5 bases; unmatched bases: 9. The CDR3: CASSHTGTGLDTQYF. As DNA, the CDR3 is TGCGCCAGCAGCCACACCGGGACAGGTTTAGATACGCAGTATTTT.